The 22 T cell receptor beta chains below were found in one sample sequenced in a study of blood T cell repertoires in COVID-19. Assay used: immunoSEQ multiplex PCR; TCRdb lists only in-frame clones, some missing. The profile shows roughly 35,000 clones, around 85% of them singletons. Sequencing was done on a sample of peripheral blood. These TCRs come from a man older than 75 with active or convalescent COVID-19.

CDR3 loop: CASSRGGEARRYTEAFF. The CDR3 DNA reads as TGCGCCAGCAGCCGAGGGGGAGAGGCCCGACGATACACTGAAGCTTTCTTT. The chain combines TRBV5-1 with TRBJ1-1; D might be TRBD1 (6 bases). Deletions cut 4 bases from V and 3 bases from J, with 22 bases between. The CDR3 is 17 amino acids. Germline CDR1 SGHRS, CDR2 YFSETQ.

The V and J genes are TRBV23-1 and TRBJ1-1; TRBD1 might be the D (5 bases). TRBV23-1 is reported as an ORF; its role is uncertain. Deletions cut 6 bases from V and 1 base from J, with 12 bases between. This CDR3 is built from 14 residues. CDR3 DNA: TGCGCCAGCAGGCGGGGACGGCAGAACACTGAAGCTTTCTTT. Residues: CASRRGRQNTEAFF.

The V call is TRBV7-2, the J call TRBJ2-7; D not resolved. V shed 1 base and J shed 0 bases, with 13 bases lying between them. Germline V gene data show CDR1 as SGHTA and CDR2 as FQGNSA. The CDR3 is made up of 16 amino acids. The CDR3 region has the DNA TGTGCCAGCAGCTTAGAAGCCGTCCGCCTCTCCTACGAGCAGTACTTC. Protein product: CASSLEAVRLSYEQYF. The variable domain in full, completed from reference TRBV7-2 and TRBJ2-7, reads GAGVSQSPSNKVTEKGKDVELRCDPISGHTALYWYRQSLGQGLEFLIYFQGNSAPDKSGLPSDRFSAERTGGSVSTLTIQRTQQEDSAVYLCASSLEAVRLSYEQYFGPGTRLTVT.

This clone was seen only a few times. The chain joins TRBV7-9 to TRBJ2-7, with a tentative D call TRBD1 (5 bases). Trimming stripped 2 bases from V and 0 bases from J, with 8 bases between. From germline, CDR1 is SEHNR and CDR2 FQNEAQ (reference sequence). The CDR3 totals 14 residues. The CDR3 protein is CASSLQGNSYEQYF. CDR3 nucleotides: TGTGCCAGCAGCTTACAGGGAAACTCCTACGAGCAGTACTTC.

V and J are TRBV9 and TRBJ2-2, with 10 nucleotides matching TRBD1. Germline CDR1 reads SGDLS; CDR2 reads YYNGEE. J was trimmed by 3 bases and V by 2 bases; bases with no gene match: 4. CDR3 length equals 16 residues. The DNA of the CDR3 is TGTGCCAGCAGCGTCAGACAGGGGGCCGACACCGGGGAGCTGTTTTTT. Amino acid sequence: CASSVRQGADTGELFF. Using reference TRBV9 and TRBJ2-2 for the parts outside the CDR3, the full variable domain is DSGVTQTPKHLITATGQRVTLRCSPRSGDLSVYWYQQSLDQGLQFLIQYYNGEERAKGNILERFSAQQFPDLHSELNLSSLELGDSALYFCASSVRQGADTGELFFGEGSRLTVL.

V and J are TRBV4-3 and TRBJ2-7; 7 bases match TRBD1. CDR1 is LGHNA and CDR2 is YSLEER in the germline V gene. CDR3 length: 15 residues. V lost 4 bases, J lost 1 base, and 7 bases stayed unmatched. The CDR3 region has the DNA TGCGCCAGCAGCCCCACGACAGGGAGATCCTACGAGCAGTACTTC. Residues: CASSPTTGRSYEQYF.

The chain joins TRBV7-3 to TRBJ2-2; no reliable D call. The V end lost 5 bases, the J end lost 5 bases, and 9 bases lay between the germline ends. Germline V gene sequence: CDR1 SGHTA, CDR2 FQGTGA. The CDR3 is made up of 13 amino acids. The CDR3 protein is CASSRDNTGELFF. CDR3 DNA sequence: TGTGCCAGCAGCCGTGACAATACCGGGGAGCTGTTTTTT.

This clone was found many times. This chain uses TRBV6-5 with TRBJ1-1, with 7 bases fitting TRBD1. Trimming removed 5 bases from V and 4 bases from J; junction bases left unmatched: 4. This CDR3 contains 13 residues. CDR1 is MNHEY and CDR2 is SVGAGI in the germline V gene. The CDR3 DNA reads as TGTGCCAGCAGTCGAAGACAGGGCACTGAAGCTTTCTTT. Its protein product is CASSRRQGTEAFF.

The chain carries TRBV5-4 and TRBJ2-4, with 11 bases lining up with TRBD2. Per germline, CDR1 SGHNT and CDR2 YYREEE (reference sequence). The CDR3 loop spans 17 amino acids. V was pared by 4 bases and J by 2 bases, with 8 bases of the junction left unmatched. This CDR3 reads CASSASSGRASKNIQYF. The CDR3 region has the DNA TGTGCCAGCAGCGCTAGTAGCGGGAGGGCCTCCAAAAACATTCAGTACTTC.

This chain connects TRBV5-1 to TRBJ2-7; 10 nucleotides agree with TRBD2. Germline trimming cut 4 bases from V and 2 bases from J; bases unmatched to any gene: 6. The CDR3 length is 15 residues. CDR1 SGHRS and CDR2 YFSETQ come from the germline V gene. Written as DNA, the CDR3 is TGCGCCAGCAGCCATGACAGCGGGGGGGCCTACGAGCAGTACTTC. Its translation is CASSHDSGGAYEQYF.

In its sample, this clone was seen a few times. The V and J genes are TRBV5-1 and TRBJ2-5, with 7 nucleotides matching TRBD2. Germline V gene data show CDR1 as SGHRS and CDR2 as YFSETQ. The ends lost 4 bases at V and 3 bases at J; junction bases unmatched: 9. There are 15 residues in the CDR3. The CDR3 spells CASSVASSGEETQYF. The DNA of the CDR3 is TGCGCCAGCAGCGTCGCTTCTAGCGGCGAAGAGACCCAGTACTTC.

In its sample, this clone was seen a few times. The rearrangement links TRBV4-3 to TRBJ2-1; 11 nucleotides agree with TRBD2. The CDR3 contains 16 residues. The junction had 11 bases not matched to a gene; V was cut back by 4 bases and J by 9 bases. Germline CDR1 is LGHNA and CDR2 is YSLEER. The chain's CDR3 is CASSRLLAGGPGEQFF. The CDR3 DNA follows: TGCGCCAGCAGCCGCCTTCTAGCGGGAGGCCCGGGTGAGCAGTTCTTC.

The rearrangement joins TRBV5-1 to TRBJ2-4; no reliable D call. Trimming removed 0 bases at V and 4 bases at J, with 5 bases between. The CDR3 loop spans 13 amino acids. In germline, CDR1 is SGHRS, CDR2 YFSETQ. In DNA form, the CDR3 reads TGCGCCAGCAGCTTGGGGCAGAAAAACATTCAGTACTTC. Residues: CASSLGQKNIQYF.

The J gene is TRBJ2-3, the V gene TRBV11-2, with 9 positions matching TRBD2. There are 16 residues in the CDR3. V gave up 1 base and J gave up 8 bases; unmatched junction bases: 10. Germline assignment: CDR1 SGHAT and CDR2 FQNNGV. For the CDR3, the DNA is TGTGCCAGCAGCTTAGTTGGGACTAGCCGGTTGGGTACGCAGTATTTT. Its translation is CASSLVGTSRLGTQYF.

The chain is built from TRBV5-4 and TRBJ1-4; D is perhaps TRBD1 (6 bases). Per germline, CDR1 SGHNT and CDR2 YYREEE (reference sequence). V dropped 0 bases and J dropped 8 bases, with 14 bases sitting between them. This CDR3 is built from 15 residues. CDR3 in DNA: TGTGCCAGCAGCTTGGGGACAGCGATGGACGAAAAACTGTTTTTT. It translates to CASSLGTAMDEKLFF.

The chain couples TRBV7-9 to TRBJ2-3, with TRBD1 identical over 10 bases. Germline CDR1 is SEHNR and CDR2 is FQNEAQ (reference sequence). J was trimmed by 3 bases and V by 5 bases; bases with no gene match: 8. The CDR3 is made up of 16 amino acids. CDR3 DNA sequence: TGTGCCAGCAGCGCGACAGGGGGCGCCCCGACAGATACGCAGTATTTT. Translating it yields CASSATGGAPTDTQYF.

This chain connects TRBV7-8 to TRBJ2-2; 8 bases map to TRBD1. Germline V gene lookup returns CDR1 SGHVS and CDR2 FQNEAQ. There are 16 residues in the CDR3. V lost 3 bases and J lost 0; bases outside the gene matches: 3. The CDR3 bases are TGTGCCAGCAGCTTGAAACAGGGGGCGAACACCGGGGAGCTGTTTTTT. This translates into CASSLKQGANTGELFF.

This sequence joins TRBV6-5 and TRBJ2-1; 8 nucleotides agree with TRBD2. This CDR3 has 15 amino acids. After removal of 5 bases from V and 2 bases from J, the junction contained 5 bases not matched to a gene. Per the germline V gene, CDR1 is MNHEY and CDR2 is SVGAGI. The DNA of the CDR3 is TGTGCCAGCAGTCCGGGGGGGGGAGCCTACAATGAGCAGTTCTTC. It encodes CASSPGGGAYNEQFF.

The chain uses TRBV18 and TRBJ1-1, with D tentatively TRBD1 (6 bases). Germline V gene data show CDR1 as KGHSH and CDR2 as LQKENI. With 1 base removed from V and 0 bases from J, the gap between germline ends came to 6 bases. The CDR3 runs to 14 residues. CDR3 protein: CASSPRTVNTEAFF. The DNA of the CDR3 is TGTGCCAGCTCACCACGGACAGTGAACACTGAAGCTTTCTTT.

This rearrangement joins TRBV19 to TRBJ1-4; D possibly corresponds to TRBD1 (5 bases). V lost 1 base, J lost 5 bases, and 17 bases lay in between. CDR3 length: 17 amino acids. The germline V gene has CDR1 LNHDA and CDR2 SQIVND (reference sequence). CDR3 bases: TGTGCCAGTAGTATAGTGAGGAGGGGACGGGAGAATGAAAAACTGTTTTTT. Translating gives CASSIVRRGRENEKLFF.

V and J are TRBV5-4 and TRBJ2-1; 10 bases align to TRBD2. This CDR3 is 15 amino acids long. Germline CDR1 and CDR2: SGHNT and YYREEE (reference sequence). The J segment lost 7 bases and the V segment lost 5 bases, leaving 9 bases of the junction unmatched. This CDR3 reads CASRSAGGQRNEQFF. DNA for the CDR3: TGTGCCAGCAGATCAGCGGGAGGGCAAAGAAATGAGCAGTTCTTC. The complete variable domain, with remaining parts taken from reference TRBV5-4 and TRBJ2-1, reads ETGVTQSPTHLIKTRGQQVTLRCSSQSGHNTVSWYQQALGQGPQFIFQYYREEENGRGNFPPRFSGLQFPNYSSELNVNALELDDSALYLCASRSAGGQRNEQFFGPGTRLTVL.

The chain combines TRBV30 with TRBJ1-5; no clear D gene. Looked up from germline, CDR1 is GTSNPN and CDR2 is SVGIG (reference sequence). The CDR3 has 18 amino acids. The V gene lost 3 bases and the J gene lost 0 bases, with 21 bases spanning the gap. The DNA for the CDR3 is TGTGCCTGGAGCTCCTTCGGCGGAGACTTTGATAGCAATCAGCCCCAGCATTTT. This translates into CAWSSFGGDFDSNQPQHF.